The 26 T cell receptor beta chains reported below all come from one sample, sequenced in a study of T-cell reconstitution after alpha-beta-depleted transplantation in children (dated by TCRdb to the mid-2010s). Receptor libraries were prepared by PCR. Instrument used: Illumina HiSeq 2500. TCR libraries were prepared with molecular barcoding, using unique molecular identifiers to normalize TCRbeta repertoire quantification. The public reads were quality trimmed at Q25 with fastp and then assembled into clones with MiXCR by TCRdb, keeping productive beta chains. Identical CDR3 protein sequences are pooled into one entry, listed with their most common genes and DNA. The sample table holds 250,000 to 400,000 distinct CDR3 sequences, of which over 20% were seen once. The ten top clones hold approximately 11% of the sample. The treatment or condition label, as the study defines it: allogeneic hematopoietic cell transplantation with graft depleted of TCRalphabeta T cells and CD19 B cells.

The material was PBMCs, mostly from graft donor cells, obtained 180 days after TCRalphabeta/CD19-depleted stem cell transplant. These receptors were taken from a male patient between 10 and 17 years old who had a stem cell transplant for acute lymphoblastic leukemia, so the T cells may come from the graft donor.

This clonotype was detected only a few times. The rearrangement links TRBV20-1 to TRBJ2-1, with D unclear. There are 17 residues in the CDR3. V was cut by 5 bases and J by 7 bases, with 27 bases left in between. CDR1 and CDR2 (germline): DFQATT, SNEGSKA (reference sequence). The CDR3: CSAYRPKWSQIGNEQFF. The CDR3 DNA sequence: TGCAGTGCTTACCGACCAAAGTGGAGCCAAATAGGGAATGAGCAGTTCTTC.

V gene TRBV7-8 combines with J gene TRBJ2-3; perhaps TRBD2 as D (6 bases). CDR1 and CDR2 (germline): SGHVS, FQNEAQ. V was trimmed by 3 bases and J by 2 bases, leaving 12 bases between them. The CDR3 contains 15 residues. CDR3 sequence reads: CASSLTAGFTDTQYF. CDR3 sequence (DNA): TGTGCCAGCAGCTTGACAGCGGGCTTCACAGATACGCAGTATTTT.

The chain has TRBV5-1 and TRBJ2-7, with D unclear. The CDR3 has 17 amino acids. Deletions cut 2 bases from V and 3 bases from J, with 21 bases between. Looked up from germline, CDR1 is SGHRS and CDR2 is YFSETQ. The CDR3 DNA follows: TGCGCCAGCAGCTTATTATATGGCGATAAGGGCCACTACGAGCAGTACTTC. Translation: CASSLLYGDKGHYEQYF.

The rearrangement joins TRBV29-1 to TRBJ2-1; D uncertain. Germline V gene data show CDR1 as SQVTM and CDR2 as ANQGSEA. The CDR3 runs to 15 residues. The V and J ends lost 1 base and 4 bases respectively, with 14 bases between them. DNA for the CDR3: TGCAGCGTTGAAGGTTGGCTCGGGCCTTACAATGAGCAGTTCTTC. Residues: CSVEGWLGPYNEQFF.

The rearrangement joins TRBV6-5 to TRBJ2-1, with TRBD2 identical over 11 bases. The CDR3 covers 16 residues. Per germline, CDR1 MNHEY and CDR2 SVGAGI. The J segment lost 8 bases and the V segment lost 2 bases, leaving 8 bases of the junction unmatched. CDR3 residues: CASSYLSGRALDEQFF. The CDR3 region has the DNA TGTGCCAGCAGTTACCTTAGCGGGAGGGCCCTAGATGAGCAGTTCTTC.

In its sample, this clonotype was seen a few times. The chain links TRBV2 to TRBJ2-1; 14 bases agree with TRBD2. The CDR3 length is 14 residues. The junction had 6 bases not matched to a gene; V was cut back by 7 bases and J by 10 bases. Looked up from germline, CDR1 is SNHLY and CDR2 is FYNNEI. The CDR3 region has the DNA TGTGCCAGCATCGGGACTAGCGGGAGTGGGGAGCAGTTCTTC. Protein: CASIGTSGSGEQFF.

This chain links TRBV10-2 with TRBJ1-2, with unresolved D. Germline CDR1 reads WSHSY; CDR2 reads SAAADI. The CDR3 has 11 residues. V was shortened by 2 bases and J by 8 bases, with 6 bases between the two germline ends. DNA for the CDR3: TGCGCCAGCAGTGAGATTTCGGGCTACACCTTC. It encodes CASSEISGYTF.

The chain has TRBV29-1 and TRBJ2-5; the match to TRBD2 covers 11 bases. J lost 7 bases, V lost 7 bases, and 5 bases had no gene match. Germline lookup yields CDR1 SQVTM and CDR2 ANQGSEA. The CDR3 has 12 amino acids. Here the CDR3 reads CSGGLAGGTQYF. The CDR3 region has the DNA TGCAGCGGCGGGCTAGCGGGAGGGACCCAGTACTTC.

This clonotype was found a few times. This chain uses TRBV4-1 with TRBJ2-4; D gene uncertain. The CDR3 has 15 residues. V lost 3 bases and J lost 0, with 9 bases in between. Germline V CDR1 and CDR2: MGHRA, YSYEKL. In DNA form, the CDR3 reads TGCGCCAGCAGCCAGCGCCCACTAGCCAAAAACATTCAGTACTTC. This codes for CASSQRPLAKNIQYF.

V usage is TRBV15 and J usage is TRBJ2-5; D not resolved. Germline V gene lookup returns CDR1 LNHNV and CDR2 YYDKDF (reference sequence). The CDR3 totals 13 residues. Deletions cut 7 bases from V and 0 bases from J, with 9 bases between. The CDR3 region has the DNA TGTGCCACCACGCCTGGGCACCAAGAGACCCAGTACTTC. Translating gives CATTPGHQETQYF.

V and J are TRBV5-1 and TRBJ1-5; D not resolved. The CDR3 runs to 15 residues. CDR1 and CDR2 from the germline V gene are SGHRS and YFSETQ. V was shortened by 0 bases and J by 1 base, with 8 bases between the two germline ends. This CDR3 reads CASSLDPWSNQPQHF. For the CDR3, the DNA is TGCGCCAGCAGCTTGGACCCCTGGAGCAATCAGCCCCAGCATTTT.

This clonotype occurred a few times. The chain is built from TRBV20-1 and TRBJ2-7; 10 nucleotides match TRBD2. CDR1 is DFQATT, CDR2 SNEGSKA, per germline (reference sequence). V was clipped by 6 bases and J by 3 bases; unmatched bases: 8. The CDR3 is 14 amino acids. CDR3 sequence reads: CSAGLAGVYYEQYF. CDR3 bases: TGCAGTGCAGGGCTAGCGGGAGTTTACTACGAGCAGTACTTC.

The chain recombines TRBV6-1 with TRBJ2-1, with a possible D match to TRBD2 (7 bases). Trimming pared 6 bases from V and 3 bases from J, leaving 15 bases between. This CDR3 has 15 amino acids. The germline gives CDR1 MNHNS, CDR2 SASEGT. The DNA of the CDR3 is TGTGCCAGCAGCCCTTTCGGGGGGCACTACAATGAGCAGTTCTTC. Translating gives CASSPFGGHYNEQFF.

In this sample, this clonotype turned up a few times. The chain uses TRBV29-1 and TRBJ1-2; 9 bases match TRBD1. Unmatched junction bases numbered 4, after V lost 3 bases and J lost 5 bases. Germline loops: CDR1 SQVTM, CDR2 ANQGSEA. The CDR3 is 13 residues long. The CDR3 loop is CSVDTGTGYGYTF. In DNA, the CDR3 is TGCAGCGTTGATACCGGGACAGGGTATGGCTACACCTTC.

This chain links TRBV12-5 with TRBJ2-1; D perhaps matches TRBD2 (6 bases). Trimming removed 5 bases at V and 4 bases at J, with 18 bases between. Germline V gives CDR1 LGHNT, CDR2 FRNRAP. The CDR3 loop spans 16 amino acids. CDR3 loop: CASGTTQGLEYNEQFF. The CDR3 DNA reads as TGTGCTAGTGGTACGACTCAGGGACTCGAATACAATGAGCAGTTCTTC.

The table lists this clonotype with a few counts. This chain joins TRBV12-3 or TRBV12-4 and TRBJ2-1; no definite D call. The CDR3 is 13 residues long. The V gene lost 1 base and the J gene lost 12 bases, with 13 bases spanning the gap. The CDR3 bases are TGTGCCAGCAGTTTAGATTCTAGGAAATCGCAGTTCTTC. The encoded protein is CASSLDSRKSQFF.

In its sample, this clonotype was seen a few times. This chain links TRBV12-3 or TRBV12-4 with TRBJ1-5; the D gene is possibly TRBD1 (6 bases). The CDR3 is 17 residues long. Trimming shortened V by 4 bases and J by 0 bases, and 16 bases separated the two germline ends. This chain's CDR3 is CASSSPSTGYSNQPQHF. CDR3 sequence (DNA): TGTGCCAGCAGTTCACCCTCGACAGGTTATAGCAATCAGCCCCAGCATTTT.

The rearrangement uses TRBV5-1 and TRBJ2-7; D uncertain. CDR1 is SGHRS and CDR2 is YFSETQ in the germline V gene. The CDR3 is made up of 13 amino acids. Trimming stripped 0 bases from V and 4 bases from J, with 8 bases between. For the CDR3, the DNA is TGCGCCAGCAGCTTGGCCCAGCTGTACGAGCAGTACTTC. Translated: CASSLAQLYEQYF.

The chain employs TRBV12-3 or TRBV12-4 and TRBJ1-4, with 9 nucleotides matching TRBD1. J was trimmed by 6 bases and V by 5 bases; bases with no gene match: 7. The CDR3 loop spans 15 amino acids. CDR3 amino acids: CASSTEQGAYEKLFF. The CDR3 DNA reads TGTGCCAGCAGTACAGAACAGGGGGCCTATGAAAAACTGTTTTTT.

This clonotype was observed a handful of times. This rearrangement joins TRBV7-3 to TRBJ2-1, with D unresolved. Trimming shortened V by 2 bases and J by 5 bases, and 13 bases separated the two germline ends. Germline V CDR1 and CDR2: SGHTA, FQGTGA. This CDR3 spans 15 amino acids. The CDR3 sequence: CASSLVLTTNNEQFF. For the CDR3, the DNA is TGTGCCAGCAGCTTAGTCCTCACTACCAACAATGAGCAGTTCTTC.

The chain combines TRBV6-2 or TRBV6-3 with TRBJ2-3, with D unclear. Germline V gene data show CDR1 as MNHEY and CDR2 as SVGEGT. The CDR3 runs to 14 residues. V lost 4 bases and J 2 bases, leaving 10 bases between the germline ends. This CDR3 reads CASSFSLDTDTQYF. DNA for the CDR3: TGTGCCAGCAGTTTTTCGCTTGACACAGATACGCAGTATTTT.

This rearrangement joins TRBV9 to TRBJ2-7; 9 bases agree with TRBD2. This CDR3 region has 14 residues. Germline loops: CDR1 SGDLS, CDR2 YYNGEE. J lost 4 bases, V lost 2 bases, and 4 bases had no gene match. The CDR3 reads CASSVGLAQYEQYF. The CDR3 coding sequence is TGTGCCAGCAGCGTCGGACTAGCGCAGTACGAGCAGTACTTC.

The rearrangement uses TRBV15 and TRBJ2-3; 7 positions match TRBD1. CDR1 is LNHNV and CDR2 is YYDKDF in the germline V gene (reference sequence). The J segment lost 0 bases and the V segment lost 5 bases, leaving 5 bases of the junction unmatched. The CDR3 has 15 amino acids. The DNA of the CDR3 is TGTGCCACCAGCTCGGGACAGCGTAGCACAGATACGCAGTATTTT. It is translated as CATSSGQRSTDTQYF.

This clonotype came up many times. CDR3 in DNA: TGTGCCAGCAGCTACCGGGACAGGCCCCAGCATTTT. This codes for CASSYRDRPQHF. The chain uses TRBV5-5 and TRBJ1-5, with 7 bases that match TRBD1. The CDR3 contains 12 residues. The J segment lost 9 bases and the V segment lost 3 bases, leaving 3 bases of the junction unmatched. Germline CDR1 reads SGHKS; CDR2 reads YYEKEE (reference sequence).

The genes are TRBV12-3 or TRBV12-4 and TRBJ1-2; 10 bases are shared with TRBD1. The trim removed 4 bases at V and 7 bases at J, leaving 3 bases unmatched. The CDR3 is 13 amino acids. The CDR3 sequence: CASSSGTGAGYTF. Written as DNA, the CDR3 is TGTGCCAGCAGTTCCGGGACAGGGGCTGGCTACACCTTC.

The genes are TRBV6-6 and TRBJ2-5; the D is unclear. The CDR3 covers 12 residues. The V end lost 5 bases, the J end lost 5 bases, and 9 bases lay between the germline ends. Germline lookup yields CDR1 MNHNY and CDR2 SVGAGI (reference sequence). CDR3 nucleotides: TGTGCCAGCAGTCTCACTCTGGAGACCCAGTACTTC. Translated, it gives CASSLTLETQYF.